The text below deals with one T cell receptor beta chain. The clone's antigen remains unknown. Per-base qualities were not stored, and no clone one base away is much larger. A second Seattle source provided samples from volunteer blood donors who had recovered from COVID-19. The collaborating institutions used their own protocols to collect whole blood in K2EDTA tubes. For TCRbeta analysis, collaborators shipped samples as frozen whole blood, isolated PBMCs, or DNA extracted from either of those sample types. V is cut back by 5 bases and J by 0 bases, with 4 bases in the junction unmatched. From the germline V gene, CDR1 is KGHSH and CDR2 is LQKENI. The CDR3 numbers 16 residues from cysteine through phenylalanine. Just CDR3 DNA is preserved here, 48 bases in frame from base 1. The data originate from a study of blood T cell repertoires in COVID-19 (dated by TCRdb to 2019 to 2021). Regarding the research as a whole: The collaborator samples originated in the United States, Italy and Spain and spanned the acute and convalescent phases of COVID-19. HLA class I and class II types, where available, came from metadata supplied by the sample provider rather than from assay-based typing. The prospective study material was composed of cDNA or gDNA derived from T cells, B-cell-depleted T cells, or PBMCs. The samples were drawn from the first 160 participants of the ongoing ImmuneRACE study and from 950 to 1,500 subjects provided by 6 global collaborators. A freely available public database, intended as a resource for researchers studying the immune response to SARS-CoV-2, is where the repertoires were released. Sample metadata almost always included a de-identified subject ID, COVID-19 status, age in years and sex. The dataset comprised deeply sampled blood TCRbeta repertoires from subjects exposed to, actively infected with, or recovered from COVID-19. General study outcomes and caveats: Clinical and demographic metadata were provided uncurated, with the amount varying by source and participant.

TCRbeta CDR3 regions were amplified from genomic DNA by means of the immunoSEQ Assay, a bias-controlled multiplex PCR. Under the source paper's analysis protocol: Nucleated cell counts per sample were estimated from amplification of reference gene primers within the assay. To quantify the absolute abundance of each unique TCRbeta CDR3 rearrangement, sequence reads were collapsed and filtered. For each sample, productive Simpson clonality was calculated as the square root of Simpson's diversity index across productive rearrangements. TCRdb holds this immuneACCESS table with in-frame rearrangements only. Some clones are missing; in checked studies, unresolved V genes explain under half, and the rest has no known cause. From that table come the V and J calls and clone size; the DNA was used to work out D and trimming. The sample table shows some 300,000 clones, and more than 70% are seen once. Clones ranked in the top ten supply more than 6.5% of the sample.

Recombination connected TRBV18 to TRBJ2-2, and TRBD1 matches 9 of the central bases. The sequenced sample was peripheral blood. This receptor was identified in a woman in her 30s who had recovered from COVID-19. The CDR3 loop reads CASSDDRGSNTGELFF. The DNA sequence is TGTGCCAGCTCAGATGACAGGGGGTCGAACACCGGGGAGCTGTTTTTT. The CDR3 plus the reference TRBV18 and TRBJ2-2 genes for the other parts give the full variable domain: NAGVMQNPRHLVRRRGQEARLRCSPMKGHSHVYWYRQLPEEGLKFMVYLQKENIIDESGMPKERFSAEFPKEGPSILRIQQVVRGDSAAYFCASSDDRGSNTGELFFGEGSRLTVL.